A selection of T cell receptor beta chains follows, all from one sample in a study of T-cell reconstitution after alpha-beta-depleted transplantation in children. TCRdb processed the PCR reads anew with MiXCR; each CDR3 protein has one entry. The sample yields a few thousand distinct CDR3 sequences, about 9.3% seen once. The specimen was PBMCs, mostly from graft donor cells, collected 180 days after TCRalphabeta/CD19-depleted stem cell transplant. Every receptor here comes from a male patient between 2 and 10 years old who had a stem cell transplant for acute lymphoblastic leukemia, so the T cells may come from the graft donor. Each CDR3 is given with its conserved first and last residue. A D gene is named only where the DNA matches it firmly. Clone size appears in some rows only: once, few, many, or a class for an expanded clone.

D gene | clone size | J gene | V gene | CDR3 protein | CDR3 DNA
TRBD2 | many | TRBJ2-7 | TRBV5-1 | CASSPRQGRGLAGSYEQYF | TGCGCCAGCAGCCCCCGACAGGGCCGAGGACTAGCGGGATCCTACGAGCAGTACTTC
. | few | TRBJ2-5 | TRBV5-1 | CASRFPTAVETQYF | TGCGCCAGCAGATTTCCCACCGCCGTGGAGACCCAGTACTTC
. | many | TRBJ1-1 | TRBV7-9 | CASSLEPRYEAFF | TGTGCCAGCAGCTTAGAGCCCCGATATGAAGCTTTCTTT
TRBD1 | many | TRBJ2-5 | TRBV5-8 | CASSLALGTGVQETQYF | TGTGCCAGCAGCTTGGCCCTCGGGACAGGGGTTCAAGAGACCCAGTACTTC
. | many | TRBJ1-5 | TRBV30 | CAWSVGGLKDSPQHF | TGTGCCTGGAGTGTAGGGGGACTTAAGGATAGTCCCCAGCATTTT
TRBD1 | many | TRBJ2-3 | TRBV20-1 | CSARDPQGERPTDTQYF | TGCAGTGCTAGAGATCCACAGGGGGAAAGACCCACAGATACGCAGTATTTT
TRBD2 | . | TRBJ2-1 | TRBV12-3/TRBV12-4 | CASSLEEAGRYNEQFF | TGTGCCAGCAGTTTAGAAGAAGCGGGAAGGTACAATGAGCAGTTCTTC
. | many | TRBJ1-1 | TRBV7-9 | CASSFRTVTNTEAFF | TGTGCCAGCAGCTTCAGGACAGTTACGAACACTGAAGCTTTCTTT
. | few | TRBJ1-1 | TRBV18 | CASSQTEWGTGTEAFF | TGTGCCAGCTCACAAACAGAATGGGGGACGGGGACTGAAGCTTTCTTT
. | many | TRBJ2-5 | TRBV12-3/TRBV12-4 | CASSLLSGQETQYF | TGTGCCAGCAGTCTCCTTAGCGGACAAGAGACCCAGTACTTC
. | many | TRBJ1-5 | TRBV7-9 | CASSPGQYQPQHF | TGTGCCAGCAGTCCCGGACAGTATCAGCCCCAGCATTTT
TRBD2 | large | TRBJ2-5 | TRBV5-1 | CASSPRRLAGEETQYF | TGCGCCAGCAGCCCAAGGAGACTAGCGGGGGAAGAGACCCAGTACTTC
TRBD1 | . | TRBJ2-7 | TRBV4-2 | CASSPVPGTGSPHEQYF | TGTGCCAGCAGCCCTGTGCCCGGGACAGGGTCTCCCCACGAGCAGTACTTC
. | many | TRBJ2-3 | TRBV7-2 | CASSLYTDTQYF | TGTGCCAGCAGCTTGTACACAGATACGCAGTATTTT
. | many | TRBJ1-2 | TRBV7-9 | CASSLYGYGYTF | TGTGCCAGCAGCTTATATGGCTATGGCTACACCTTC
. | many | TRBJ2-1 | TRBV3-1 | CASSQRAQPWADEQFF | TGTGCCAGCAGCCAACGGGCCCAGCCGTGGGCGGATGAGCAGTTCTTC
TRBD1 | few | TRBJ1-4 | TRBV30 | CAWDRGVTNEKLFF | TGTGCCTGGGACAGGGGAGTGACTAATGAAAAACTGTTTTTT
. | medium-sized | TRBJ2-4 | TRBV12-3/TRBV12-4 | CASGKDLAKNIQYF | TGTGCCAGCGGGAAGGATCTAGCCAAAAACATTCAGTACTTC
TRBD1 | many | TRBJ1-1 | TRBV9 | CASSVATGGAEAFF | TGTGCCAGCAGCGTAGCTACAGGGGGAGCTGAAGCTTTCTTT
. | many | TRBJ1-1 | TRBV29-1 | CSAEPGVEAFF | TGCAGCGCAGAACCAGGGGTTGAAGCTTTCTTT
. | many | TRBJ2-7 | TRBV6-5 | CASSYAGQMDEQYF | TGTGCCAGCAGTTACGCGGGCCAGATGGACGAGCAGTACTTC
. | . | TRBJ1-6 | TRBV30 | CAWSDVSTPLHF | TGTGCCTGGAGTGATGTCAGCACACCCCTCCACTTT
. | medium-sized | TRBJ1-1 | TRBV7-9 | CASSFLGVPTEAFF | TGTGCCAGCAGCTTCTTAGGGGTCCCCACTGAAGCTTTCTTT
. | many | TRBJ1-6 | TRBV9 | CASSVYDYNSPLHF | TGTGCCAGCAGCGTTTATGATTATAATTCACCCCTCCACTTT
. | many | TRBJ2-7 | TRBV20-1 | CSARGERGPYEQYF | TGCAGTGCTAGGGGGGAAAGGGGTCCCTACGAGCAGTACTTC
TRBD1 | many | TRBJ1-6 | TRBV7-9 | CASSLAGTEDETLHF | TGTGCCAGCAGCTTAGCGGGGACAGAAGATGAAACCCTCCACTTT
. | large | TRBJ1-4 | TRBV6-5 | CASSNDGVPEKLFF | TGTGCCAGCAGTAACGACGGGGTGCCAGAAAAACTGTTTTTT
TRBD2 | many | TRBJ2-5 | TRBV7-2 | CASSSASGSGETQYF | TGTGCCAGCAGCTCAGCTAGCGGGAGCGGGGAGACCCAGTACTTC
TRBD2 | many | TRBJ2-7 | TRBV15 | CASRELGGHEQYF | TGTGCCAGCAGAGAGTTGGGAGGGCACGAGCAGTACTTC
. | many | TRBJ2-2 | TRBV7-9 | CAGSGRKNTGELFF | TGTGCCGGGTCGGGGAGAAAGAACACCGGGGAGCTGTTTTTT
. | medium-sized | TRBJ2-3 | TRBV24-1 | CATSDPVGRLDTQYF | TGTGCCACCAGTGATCCTGTGGGACGTCTTGATACGCAGTATTTT
TRBD2 | many | TRBJ2-5 | TRBV5-4 | CASSDGGIQYF | TGTGCCAGCAGCGACGGGGGGATCCAGTACTTC
. | many | TRBJ2-7 | TRBV5-4 | CASSWEGDRSSEQYF | TGTGCCAGCAGCTGGGAGGGGGACAGGTCCAGCGAGCAGTACTTC
. | many | TRBJ2-3 | TRBV11-3 | CASSFRARPGAFPDTQYF | TGTGCCAGCAGTTTTCGGGCACGGCCGGGAGCCTTTCCAGATACGCAGTATTTT
. | many | TRBJ1-1 | TRBV3-1 | CASSQRQNTEAFF | TGTGCCAGCAGCCAGCGACAGAACACTGAAGCTTTCTTT
TRBD1 | many | TRBJ1-2 | TRBV7-9 | CASSLGQGPTYGYTF | TGTGCCAGCAGCTTAGGACAGGGGCCCACCTATGGCTACACCTTC
TRBD1 | many | TRBJ2-7 | TRBV6-5 | CASSHPPWTGTYEQYF | TGTGCCAGCAGTCACCCACCCTGGACAGGGACCTACGAGCAGTACTTC
TRBD2 | large | TRBJ2-1 | TRBV7-9 | CASRILAGEWNEQFF | TGTGCCAGCAGAATACTAGCGGGAGAATGGAATGAGCAGTTCTTC
TRBD2 | many | TRBJ2-3 | TRBV12-3/TRBV12-4 | CASSQLAGLDTQYF | TGTGCCAGCAGCCAACTAGCGGGACTTGATACGCAGTATTTT
. | many | TRBJ2-6 | TRBV6-5 | CASSYYSSGANVLTF | TGTGCCAGCAGTTATTATAGCTCTGGGGCCAACGTCCTGACTTTC
TRBD1 | many | TRBJ2-7 | TRBV11-3 | CASSQGQESTYEQYF | TGTGCCAGCAGCCAAGGACAGGAGAGTACCTACGAGCAGTACTTC
. | medium-sized | TRBJ2-7 | TRBV29-1 | CSDPKYEQYF | TGCAGCGACCCAAAATACGAGCAGTACTTC
. | many | TRBJ2-1 | TRBV3-1 | CASSQSQGNEQFF | TGTGCCAGCAGCCAAAGTCAGGGCAATGAGCAGTTCTTC